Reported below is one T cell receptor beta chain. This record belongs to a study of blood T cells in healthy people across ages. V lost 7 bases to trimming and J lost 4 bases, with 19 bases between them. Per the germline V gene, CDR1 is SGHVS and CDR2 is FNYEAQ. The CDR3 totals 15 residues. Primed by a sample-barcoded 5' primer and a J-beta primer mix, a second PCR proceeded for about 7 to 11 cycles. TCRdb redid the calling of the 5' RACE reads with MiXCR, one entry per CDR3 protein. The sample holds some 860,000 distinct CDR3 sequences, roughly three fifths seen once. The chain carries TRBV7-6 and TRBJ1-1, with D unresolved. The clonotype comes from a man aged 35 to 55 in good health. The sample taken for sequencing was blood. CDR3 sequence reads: CASTPLGNRGTEAFF. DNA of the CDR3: TGTGCCAGCACCCCGCTAGGGAACCGGGGCACTGAAGCTTTCTTT. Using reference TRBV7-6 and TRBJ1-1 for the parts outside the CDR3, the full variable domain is GAGVSQSPRYKVTKRGQDVALRCDPISGHVSLYWYRQALGQGPEFLTYFNYEAQQDKSGLPNDRFSAERPEGSISTLTIQRTEQRDSAMYRCASTPLGNRGTEAFFGQGTRLTVV.